Listed below are T cell receptor beta chains from one sample, sequenced in a study of identical twins. Each CDR3 protein is one row after TCRdb ran MiXCR on the 5' RACE reads. Of about 240,000 distinct CDR3 sequences listed, about 11% are singletons. The sample taken for sequencing was memory T cells sorted from blood. The receptor set was obtained from a man in his fifties in good health. The CDR3 runs from the conserved cysteine through the conserved F or W. Each record gives: V gene, D gene, CDR3 length, J gene, clone size, CDR3 protein, CDR3 DNA. A D gene is named only where the DNA matches it firmly. Clone size is given for some rows only: seen once, a few or many times, or a class if the clone is expanded.

v_call: TRBV5-3
d_call: .
cdr3_length: 14
j_call: TRBJ2-2
clone_size: .
cdr3_aa: CARSLWGSTGELFF
cdr3_nt: TGTGCCAGAAGCTTATGGGGGAGCACCGGGGAGCTGTTTTTT

v_call: TRBV11-2
d_call: .
cdr3_length: 13
j_call: TRBJ2-3
clone_size: many
cdr3_aa: CASSLMKGDTQYF
cdr3_nt: TGTGCCAGCAGCCTGATGAAGGGGGATACGCAGTATTTT

v_call: TRBV6-5
d_call: .
cdr3_length: 14
j_call: TRBJ2-7
clone_size: .
cdr3_aa: CASSYLQEAYEQYF
cdr3_nt: TGTGCCAGCAGTTATCTACAGGAAGCCTACGAGCAGTACTTC

v_call: TRBV9
d_call: TRBD2
cdr3_length: 15
j_call: TRBJ2-1
clone_size: many
cdr3_aa: CASSDSSGGRNEQFF
cdr3_nt: TGTGCCAGCAGCGACAGTAGCGGGGGTCGAAATGAGCAGTTCTTC

v_call: TRBV6-1
d_call: .
cdr3_length: 13
j_call: TRBJ2-1
clone_size: .
cdr3_aa: CASSEAGRYEQFF
cdr3_nt: TGTGCCAGCAGTGAAGCGGGGAGATATGAGCAGTTCTTC

v_call: TRBV12-3/TRBV12-4
d_call: .
cdr3_length: 17
j_call: TRBJ2-4
clone_size: many
cdr3_aa: CASSFRQVRGAQNIQYF
cdr3_nt: TGTGCCAGCAGTTTTCGTCAGGTGCGCGGCGCCCAAAACATTCAGTACTTC

v_call: TRBV28
d_call: .
cdr3_length: 11
j_call: TRBJ1-2
clone_size: few
cdr3_aa: CASSLRREYTF
cdr3_nt: TGTGCCAGCAGTTTACGCAGAGAATACACCTTC

v_call: TRBV9
d_call: .
cdr3_length: 13
j_call: TRBJ1-2
clone_size: many
cdr3_aa: CASTQDSNYGYTF
cdr3_nt: TGTGCCAGCACCCAGGATTCTAACTATGGCTACACCTTC

v_call: TRBV6-2/TRBV6-3
d_call: .
cdr3_length: 15
j_call: TRBJ1-4
clone_size: many
cdr3_aa: CASKPSGTSNEKLFF
cdr3_nt: TGTGCCAGCAAGCCTTCGGGGACAAGTAATGAAAAACTGTTTTTT

v_call: TRBV12-3/TRBV12-4
d_call: .
cdr3_length: 13
j_call: TRBJ2-1
clone_size: few
cdr3_aa: CASSLLALDEQFF
cdr3_nt: TGTGCCAGCAGTTTACTCGCTTTGGATGAGCAGTTCTTC

v_call: TRBV5-1
d_call: TRBD2
cdr3_length: 14
j_call: TRBJ2-5
clone_size: many
cdr3_aa: CASSSGLAGETQYF
cdr3_nt: TGCGCCAGCAGCTCGGGACTAGCGGGTGAGACCCAGTACTTC

v_call: TRBV20-1
d_call: .
cdr3_length: 15
j_call: TRBJ2-1
clone_size: few
cdr3_aa: CSAPPGPPLGNEQFF
cdr3_nt: TGCAGTGCGCCCCCCGGGCCCCCCCTGGGGAATGAGCAGTTCTTC

v_call: TRBV9
d_call: .
cdr3_length: 13
j_call: TRBJ1-1
clone_size: many
cdr3_aa: CASSPDRHTEAFF
cdr3_nt: TGTGCCAGCAGCCCCGACAGACACACTGAAGCTTTCTTT

v_call: TRBV20-1
d_call: .
cdr3_length: 13
j_call: TRBJ1-1
clone_size: many
cdr3_aa: CSASPGWYTEAFF
cdr3_nt: TGCAGTGCTAGTCCCGGGTGGTACACTGAAGCTTTCTTT

v_call: TRBV7-8
d_call: TRBD1
cdr3_length: 14
j_call: TRBJ1-2
clone_size: .
cdr3_aa: CASSSPDRLYGYTF
cdr3_nt: TGTGCCAGCAGCTCACCGGACAGGTTATATGGCTACACCTTC

v_call: TRBV20-1
d_call: TRBD2
cdr3_length: 13
j_call: TRBJ2-7
clone_size: many
cdr3_aa: CSTPGRGLGEQYF
cdr3_nt: TGCAGCACCCCGGGGCGGGGGTTGGGCGAGCAGTACTTC

v_call: TRBV7-2
d_call: TRBD2
cdr3_length: 17
j_call: TRBJ2-5
clone_size: .
cdr3_aa: CASSPIRGGGVQETQYF
cdr3_nt: TGTGCCAGCAGTCCAATTAGGGGCGGGGGGGTGCAAGAGACCCAGTACTTC

v_call: TRBV4-3
d_call: .
cdr3_length: 17
j_call: TRBJ1-2
clone_size: many
cdr3_aa: CASSQGTGTQVNYGYTF
cdr3_nt: TGCGCCAGCAGCCAAGGCACCGGGACACAAGTTAACTATGGCTACACCTTC

v_call: TRBV12-3/TRBV12-4
d_call: .
cdr3_length: 14
j_call: TRBJ1-6
clone_size: few
cdr3_aa: CASRDLDYNSPLHF
cdr3_nt: TGTGCCAGCAGGGACCTCGACTATAATTCACCCCTCCACTTT

v_call: TRBV7-2
d_call: .
cdr3_length: 15
j_call: TRBJ1-1
clone_size: few
cdr3_aa: CASSLVGQGNTEAFF
cdr3_nt: TGTGCCAGCAGCTTAGTCGGTCAGGGGAACACTGAAGCTTTCTTT

v_call: TRBV6-1
d_call: .
cdr3_length: 14
j_call: TRBJ1-1
clone_size: .
cdr3_aa: CASSRGRMNTEAFF
cdr3_nt: TGTGCCAGCAGCCGTGGACGGATGAACACTGAAGCTTTCTTT

v_call: TRBV19
d_call: TRBD1
cdr3_length: 16
j_call: TRBJ1-6
clone_size: many
cdr3_aa: CASSETSGTGHSPLHF
cdr3_nt: TGTGCCAGTAGTGAGACATCCGGGACAGGTCATTCACCCCTCCACTTT

v_call: TRBV29-1
d_call: .
cdr3_length: 16
j_call: TRBJ2-1
clone_size: many
cdr3_aa: CSVEGRLGTSYNEQFF
cdr3_nt: TGCAGCGTTGAAGGCCGACTAGGGACCTCCTACAATGAGCAGTTCTTC

v_call: TRBV2
d_call: TRBD1
cdr3_length: 12
j_call: TRBJ1-1
clone_size: many
cdr3_aa: CASKTGLTEAFF
cdr3_nt: TGTGCCAGCAAGACAGGGCTCACTGAAGCTTTCTTT

v_call: TRBV7-2
d_call: .
cdr3_length: 14
j_call: TRBJ2-1
clone_size: many
cdr3_aa: CASSLAAGVYEQFF
cdr3_nt: TGTGCCAGCAGCTTAGCGGCCGGTGTCTATGAGCAGTTCTTC

v_call: TRBV19
d_call: .
cdr3_length: 11
j_call: TRBJ2-1
clone_size: few
cdr3_aa: CASSILREQFF
cdr3_nt: TGTGCCAGTAGTATTCTCCGAGAGCAGTTCTTC

v_call: TRBV5-6
d_call: TRBD1
cdr3_length: 16
j_call: TRBJ2-2
clone_size: .
cdr3_aa: CASSLEGAPNTGELFF
cdr3_nt: TGTGCCAGCAGCTTAGAGGGGGCCCCCAACACCGGGGAGCTGTTTTTT

v_call: TRBV6-2/TRBV6-3
d_call: .
cdr3_length: 17
j_call: TRBJ1-5
clone_size: many
cdr3_aa: CASSYRDRTYSNQPQHF
cdr3_nt: TGTGCCAGCAGTTACCGGGACCGTACCTATAGCAATCAGCCCCAGCATTTT

v_call: TRBV12-3/TRBV12-4
d_call: TRBD2
cdr3_length: 15
j_call: TRBJ2-5
clone_size: many
cdr3_aa: CASSFSGGRQETQYF
cdr3_nt: TGTGCCAGCAGTTTCTCGGGAGGACGTCAAGAGACCCAGTACTTC

v_call: TRBV4-2
d_call: .
cdr3_length: 16
j_call: TRBJ2-5
clone_size: few
cdr3_aa: CASSQGAGAGQETQYF
cdr3_nt: TGTGCCAGCAGCCAAGGCGCTGGGGCAGGGCAAGAGACCCAGTACTTC

v_call: TRBV11-3
d_call: TRBD2
cdr3_length: 16
j_call: TRBJ2-1
clone_size: .
cdr3_aa: CASSSTSGTSGAEQFF
cdr3_nt: TGTGCCAGCAGCTCAACCTCCGGGACTAGCGGGGCTGAGCAGTTCTTC

v_call: TRBV5-1
d_call: .
cdr3_length: 15
j_call: TRBJ1-3
clone_size: few
cdr3_aa: CASSLDSDSGNTIYF
cdr3_nt: TGCGCCAGCAGCTTGGATTCGGACTCTGGAAACACCATATATTTT

v_call: TRBV5-1
d_call: TRBD1
cdr3_length: 15
j_call: TRBJ1-5
clone_size: few
cdr3_aa: CASSEGQGGNQPQHF
cdr3_nt: TGCGCCAGCAGCGAGGGACAGGGTGGGAATCAGCCCCAGCATTTT

v_call: TRBV11-2
d_call: TRBD1
cdr3_length: 13
j_call: TRBJ1-1
clone_size: few
cdr3_aa: CASSLDRGTGAFF
cdr3_nt: TGTGCCAGCAGCTTAGATCGAGGGACAGGGGCTTTCTTT

v_call: TRBV7-2
d_call: TRBD1
cdr3_length: 15
j_call: TRBJ2-2
clone_size: many
cdr3_aa: CASSLGTGFGGELFF
cdr3_nt: TGTGCCAGCAGCTTAGGGACAGGATTTGGCGGGGAGCTGTTTTTT

v_call: TRBV5-6
d_call: .
cdr3_length: 14
j_call: TRBJ2-3
clone_size: .
cdr3_aa: CASNPGTISDTQYF
cdr3_nt: TGTGCCAGCAACCCGGGGACAATCAGCGATACGCAGTATTTT

v_call: TRBV5-1
d_call: TRBD1
cdr3_length: 14
j_call: TRBJ2-3
clone_size: .
cdr3_aa: CASSLGQRTDTQYF
cdr3_nt: TGCGCCAGCAGCCTGGGACAGCGCACAGATACGCAGTATTTT

v_call: TRBV4-2
d_call: .
cdr3_length: 17
j_call: TRBJ1-2
clone_size: few
cdr3_aa: CASSQAAGGLTNYGYTF
cdr3_nt: TGTGCCAGCAGCCAAGCCGCGGGGGGCCTAACTAACTATGGCTACACCTTC

v_call: TRBV9
d_call: .
cdr3_length: 17
j_call: TRBJ1-3
clone_size: many
cdr3_aa: CASSVAPAQSSGNTIYF
cdr3_nt: TGTGCCAGCAGCGTAGCCCCGGCCCAGAGCTCTGGAAACACCATATATTTT

v_call: TRBV9
d_call: .
cdr3_length: 16
j_call: TRBJ2-7
clone_size: many
cdr3_aa: CASSVGAGPTSYEQYF
cdr3_nt: TGTGCCAGCAGCGTAGGGGCAGGGCCGACATCCTACGAGCAGTACTTC

v_call: TRBV29-1
d_call: TRBD1
cdr3_length: 15
j_call: TRBJ2-7
clone_size: many
cdr3_aa: CSVEESGTGTYEQYF
cdr3_nt: TGCAGCGTTGAGGAGTCCGGGACAGGGACTTACGAGCAGTACTTC

v_call: TRBV12-3/TRBV12-4
d_call: TRBD2
cdr3_length: 17
j_call: TRBJ2-6
clone_size: few
cdr3_aa: CASTDRSGSTKANVLTF
cdr3_nt: TGTGCCAGCACCGATCGTAGCGGGAGTACAAAGGCCAACGTCCTGACTTTC

v_call: TRBV12-3/TRBV12-4
d_call: .
cdr3_length: 13
j_call: TRBJ1-5
clone_size: .
cdr3_aa: CASTSQWPQPQHF
cdr3_nt: TGTGCCAGCACCTCCCAGTGGCCTCAGCCCCAGCATTTT

v_call: TRBV4-3
d_call: .
cdr3_length: 15
j_call: TRBJ2-5
clone_size: few
cdr3_aa: CASSQDLQGQETQYF
cdr3_nt: TGCGCCAGCAGCCAAGATCTCCAGGGCCAAGAGACCCAGTACTTC

v_call: TRBV6-5
d_call: .
cdr3_length: 16
j_call: TRBJ2-5
clone_size: .
cdr3_aa: CASSYLRRARAETQYF
cdr3_nt: TGTGCCAGCAGTTACTTAAGGAGGGCCCGTGCGGAGACCCAGTACTTC

v_call: TRBV4-3
d_call: .
cdr3_length: 15
j_call: TRBJ1-4
clone_size: .
cdr3_aa: CASSQAWGTNEKLFF
cdr3_nt: TGCGCCAGCAGCCAAGCTTGGGGGACTAATGAAAAACTGTTTTTT